The 31 T cell receptor beta chains below were found in one sample sequenced in a study of blood T cells in healthy people across ages. With a J-beta primer mix and a sample-barcoded 5' primer, a second PCR ran 7 to 11 cycles. TCRdb re-called the 5' RACE reads through MiXCR, storing one row per CDR3 protein. The table lists 800,000 or so distinct CDR3 sequences, 25% of them singletons. These sequences were also reported in another study, on T cells of mothers and their children.

Sequencing was performed on blood. The receptor source for this set is a boy between 10 and 17 years old in good health.

Concerning this clonotype: One end of the junction does not line up with germline, which may come from a read error. The chain is built from TRBV10-3 and TRBJ2-1; the match to TRBD2 covers 8 bases. This CDR3 has 15 residues. Germline CDR1 ENHRY, CDR2 SYGVKD. Written as DNA, the CDR3 is TGTGCCATCAGTGTTACTAGCGGAAACTACAATGGGCAGTTCTTC. Its translation: CAISVTSGNYNGQFF.

The chain uses TRBV7-9 and TRBJ1-5, with D unclear. Trimming pared 1 base from V and 7 bases from J, leaving 14 bases between. Germline CDR1 and CDR2: SEHNR and FQNEAQ (reference sequence). This CDR3 is built from 15 residues. The CDR3 loop is CASSLGEGEEQPQHF. The CDR3 DNA sequence: TGTGCCAGCAGCTTAGGGGAGGGAGAAGAGCAGCCCCAGCATTTT.

This clonotype was seen a handful of times. The chain carries TRBV27 and TRBJ2-5; tentatively, D is TRBD2 (5 bases). Germline CDR1 and CDR2: MNHEY and SMNVEV (reference sequence). The length of the CDR3 is 13 residues. V shed 6 bases and J shed 4 bases, with 12 bases lying between them. CDR3 nucleotide sequence: TGTGCCAGCAGCCGAGGGATTCCAGAGACCCAGTACTTC. Protein product: CASSRGIPETQYF.

In this sample, this clonotype turned up a few times. The chain combines TRBV11-2 with TRBJ1-4; D is ambiguous. The V gene lost 5 bases and the J gene lost 2 bases, with 12 bases spanning the gap. This CDR3 is built from 15 residues. CDR1 is SGHAT and CDR2 is FQNNGV in the germline V gene. CDR3 nucleotides: TGTGCCAGCAGCGGTGGGCGGGCCACTAATGAAAAACTGTTTTTT. Protein: CASSGGRATNEKLFF.

There are a few counts of this clonotype. The chain is built from TRBV7-9 and TRBJ2-1; 11 nucleotides agree with TRBD2. The CDR3 is made up of 18 amino acids. The V gene end was trimmed by 4 bases and the J gene end by 6 bases; junction bases not matched to a gene: 14. Germline V lookup: CDR1 SEHNR, CDR2 FQNEAQ (reference sequence). The DNA for the CDR3 is TGTGCCAGCAGCTCGCGACTAGGTAGCGGGGGGGCCCTCAATGAGCAGTTCTTC. Protein sequence: CASSSRLGSGGALNEQFF. Full variable domain (rest looked up from reference TRBV7-9 and TRBJ2-1): DTGVSQNPRHKITKRGQNVTFRCDPISEHNRLYWYRQTLGQGPEFLTYFQNEAQLEKSRLLSDRFSAERPKGSFSTLEIQRTEQGDSAMYLCASSSRLGSGGALNEQFFGPGTRLTVL.

As regards this clonotype: The junction shows a germline mismatch at one end, possibly a read error. This chain connects TRBV12-3 or TRBV12-4 to TRBJ1-2; TRBD1 is a possible D gene (5 bases). The CDR3 loop spans 14 amino acids. The CDR3 DNA reads TGTGCCAGCAGTTTAGCCACCGGGACCTATCGCTACACCTTC. Its protein product is CASSLATGTYRYTF.

This clonotype came up a few times. This chain joins TRBV18 and TRBJ2-5; TRBD2 is a possible D gene (5 bases). Trimming shortened V by 0 bases and J by 0 bases, and 8 bases separated the two germline ends. This CDR3 has 15 amino acids. The germline CDR1 and CDR2 sequences are KGHSH and LQKENI. The CDR3 DNA is TGTGCCAGCTCACCACCGCCGGGAAACCAAGAGACCCAGTACTTC. Amino acids: CASSPPPGNQETQYF.

This clonotype occurred a few times. The V gene is TRBV27, the J gene TRBJ2-7, with 9 positions matching TRBD1. Germline trimming cut 6 bases from V and 2 bases from J; bases unmatched to any gene: 8. CDR3 length equals 15 residues. Germline V lookup: CDR1 MNHEY, CDR2 SMNVEV (reference sequence). CDR3 DNA sequence: TGTGCCAGCAGCTTAACAGGGGGCCCCCCCTACGAGCAGTACTTC. Residues: CASSLTGGPPYEQYF.

V gene TRBV15 combines with J gene TRBJ1-2; 7 bases line up with TRBD1. Germline V gene data show CDR1 as LNHNV and CDR2 as YYDKDF (reference sequence). This CDR3 has 14 amino acids. V shed 3 bases and J 8 bases; nucleotides not matched to a gene: 9. The CDR3 DNA sequence: TGTGCCACCAGCAGTCTTCCAGGGGGTGAGGGCTACACCTTC. Translation gives CATSSLPGGEGYTF. The full variable domain, with the rest looked up from reference TRBV15 and TRBJ1-2, is DAMVIQNPRYQVTQFGKPVTLSCSQTLNHNVMYWYQQKSSQAPKLLFHYYDKDFNNEADTPDNFQSRRPNTSFCFLDIRSPGLGDTAMYLCATSSLPGGEGYTFGSGTRLTVV.

This clonotype was observed a handful of times. This chain joins TRBV4-1 and TRBJ2-7; D is unclear. CDR3 size: 13 residues. Between the trimmed V and J ends, which lost 1 base and 6 bases, there was a span of 10 bases. CDR1 MGHRA and CDR2 YSYEKL come from the germline V gene. CDR3 DNA sequence: TGCGCCAGCAGCCAAGTAGTTTTTGGCGAGCAGTACTTC. This codes for CASSQVVFGEQYF.

On this clonotype: Since no conserved phenylalanine or tryptophan closes the CDR3, a read error is the likely cause. The DNA for the CDR3 is TGTGCCAGCAGCCCCGGGACAGCACTATCTGGCTACACCCTC. Translated, it gives CASSPGTALSGYTL. The rearrangement uses TRBV7-2 and TRBJ1-2; 7 bases agree with TRBD1. This CDR3 has 14 residues. Trimming at V came to 5 bases and at J to 7 bases, leaving 10 bases not matched to a gene. Germline loops: CDR1 SGHTA, CDR2 FQGNSA.

This sequence joins TRBV20-1 and TRBJ2-1; tentative D call: TRBD1 (6 bases). Germline V CDR1 and CDR2: DFQATT, SNEGSKA (reference sequence). Trimming cost V 5 bases and J 4 bases, with 15 bases left between them. The CDR3 consists of 14 residues. This chain's CDR3 is CSASTGRKYNEQFF. The CDR3 DNA sequence: TGCAGTGCTTCGACAGGAAGAAAATACAATGAGCAGTTCTTC.

V usage is TRBV29-1 and J usage is TRBJ2-5; D gene unclear. Germline CDR1 is SQVTM and CDR2 is ANQGSEA. The CDR3 has 11 residues. V was trimmed by 7 bases and J by 5 bases, leaving 11 bases between them. The CDR3 DNA follows: TGCAGCGCCGGAAGTTCGGAGACCCAGTACTTC. Its translation: CSAGSSETQYF.

The rearrangement uses TRBV12-3 or TRBV12-4 and TRBJ1-2, with D perhaps TRBD1 (5 bases). V was trimmed by 5 bases and J by 7 bases, leaving 20 bases between them. The CDR3 has 15 amino acids. The CDR3 sequence is CASSQGAEDPIGYTF. CDR3 sequence (DNA): TGTGCCAGCAGTCAGGGTGCGGAGGACCCCATTGGCTACACCTTC.

The V call is TRBV29-1, the J call TRBJ2-3, with 8 nucleotides matching TRBD2. V lost 4 bases, J lost 6 bases, and 3 bases stayed unmatched. CDR3 length: 12 residues. Germline CDR1 is SQVTM and CDR2 is ANQGSEA. The CDR3 DNA reads TGCAGCGTTGTGCGGGGGGTCGATACGCAGTATTTT. This codes for CSVVRGVDTQYF.

The table lists this clonotype with a few counts. This chain connects TRBV3-1 to TRBJ1-4, with a weak D call TRBD1 (6 bases). With 4 bases removed from V and 8 bases from J, the gap between germline ends came to 17 bases. This CDR3 spans 15 amino acids. Germline loops: CDR1 LGHDT, CDR2 YNNKEL (reference sequence). As DNA, the CDR3 is TGTGCCAGCAGCCCCCGGGACACAAAGGGGGAAAAACTGTTTTTT. Translated: CASSPRDTKGEKLFF. The complete variable domain, with remaining parts taken from reference TRBV3-1 and TRBJ1-4, reads DTAVSQTPKYLVTQMGNDKSIKCEQNLGHDTMYWYKQDSKKFLKIMFSYNNKELIINETVPNRFSPKSPDKAHLNLHINSLELGDSAVYFCASSPRDTKGEKLFFGSGTQLSVL.

This clonotype has only a few counts. The chain is built from TRBV11-2 and TRBJ2-1, with D possibly being TRBD2 (5 bases). The V end lost 3 bases, the J end lost 0 bases, and 12 bases lay between the germline ends. Looked up from germline, CDR1 is SGHAT and CDR2 is FQNNGV. CDR3 length: 16 residues. The CDR3 spells CASSFWSGGSYNEQFF. The DNA for the CDR3 is TGTGCCAGCAGCTTTTGGAGCGGCGGCTCCTACAATGAGCAGTTCTTC.

The chain recombines TRBV10-3 with TRBJ1-5, with 8 nucleotides matching TRBD1. Germline CDR1 is ENHRY and CDR2 is SYGVKD. This CDR3 contains 13 residues. J gave up 5 bases and V 4 bases, and 1 base lay outside the gene matches. The CDR3, as DNA: TGTGCCATCAGTGTGGACAGGGATCAGCCCCAGCATTTT. As protein: CAISVDRDQPQHF.

This clonotype has a handful of counts. The chain employs TRBV18 and TRBJ1-5; TRBD1 is a possible D gene (5 bases). From germline, CDR1 is KGHSH and CDR2 LQKENI. The CDR3 extends over 15 amino acids. The ends were cut back, 4 bases at V and 1 base at J, with 11 bases in the middle. CDR3 loop: CASSRGTGSNQPQHF. The DNA of the CDR3 is TGTGCCAGCTCACGAGGGACGGGGAGCAATCAGCCCCAGCATTTT.

V usage is TRBV2 and J usage is TRBJ2-1; 15 positions agree with TRBD2. The DNA end lines up better with TRBJ2-7; the J call may be wrong. Per the germline V gene, CDR1 is SNHLY and CDR2 is FYNNEI. This CDR3 comprises 15 residues. This CDR3 is CAGRTSGGAVDEQYF. CDR3 in DNA: TGTGCCGGGCGGACTAGCGGGGGGGCGGTGGACGAGCAGTACTTC.

The V gene is TRBV13, the J gene TRBJ2-4; 8 bases align to TRBD1. The CDR3 is 18 amino acids. Trimming removed 1 base from V and 4 bases from J; junction bases left unmatched: 12. Germline V CDR1 and CDR2: PRHDT, FYEKMQ (reference sequence). The CDR3 loop is CASSLEGTGEIEKNIQYF. CDR3 DNA: TGTGCCAGCAGCTTAGAAGGGACAGGAGAAATAGAAAAAAACATTCAGTACTTC.

J is TRBJ2-1 and V is TRBV7-6; 8 bases align to TRBD2. CDR1 is SGHVS and CDR2 is FNYEAQ in the germline V gene. The CDR3 is 16 residues long. Trimming took 2 bases from V and 4 from J; bases not matched to a gene: 7. CDR3: CASSLNRGTSYNEQFF. CDR3 bases: TGTGCCAGCAGCTTAAATCGAGGGACTAGTTACAATGAGCAGTTCTTC.

In its sample, this clonotype was seen a few times. The chain uses TRBV20-1 and TRBJ2-1, with TRBD2 matching over 11 bases. Germline CDR1 is DFQATT and CDR2 is SNEGSKA (reference sequence). V lost 0 bases and J lost 1; bases outside the gene matches: 8. This CDR3 region has 18 residues. The CDR3 nucleotides are TGCAGTGCTAGAGATCCCCTAGCGGGGGGCCAGTCCTACAATGAGCAGTTCTTC. It codes for CSARDPLAGGQSYNEQFF.

Only a few counts were recorded for this clonotype. This chain joins TRBV20-1 and TRBJ2-1; TRBD2 matches at 9 bases. The CDR3 is 18 residues long. CDR1 is DFQATT and CDR2 is SNEGSKA in the germline V gene (reference sequence). With 6 bases clipped from V and 2 bases from J, the junction kept 17 bases outside the gene matches. The CDR3 loop reads CSAALLAGRVETYNEQFF. CDR3 in DNA: TGCAGTGCCGCCCTCCTAGCGGGAAGGGTGGAGACCTACAATGAGCAGTTCTTC.

V gene TRBV20-1 combines with J gene TRBJ2-5, with 12 bases identical to TRBD2. The germline V gene encodes CDR1 DFQATT and CDR2 SNEGSKA (reference sequence). CDR3 length equals 14 residues. With V trimmed by 3 bases and J by 6 bases, 5 bases remained unmatched. The CDR3 bases are TGCAGTGCTAGCACTAGCGGGGGGCGGAAGACCCAGTACTTC. Translated: CSASTSGGRKTQYF.

This chain links TRBV28 with TRBJ2-1, with 10 positions matching TRBD2. The trim removed 2 bases at V and 7 bases at J, leaving 8 bases unmatched. In germline, CDR1 is MDHEN, CDR2 SYDVKM. This CDR3 has 16 residues. The CDR3 sequence is CASSLGAGGFSNEQFF. Written as DNA, the CDR3 is TGTGCCAGCAGTTTAGGAGCGGGAGGGTTTTCGAATGAGCAGTTCTTC.

The rearrangement links TRBV7-2 to TRBJ2-4, with D possibly matching TRBD1 (6 bases). Trimming took 3 bases from V and 1 from J, leaving 19 bases between them. Germline-derived CDR1 and CDR2 are SGHTA and FQGNSA. The CDR3 runs 18 residues. The CDR3 spells CASSLGLRGPGAKNIQYF. CDR3 coding DNA: TGTGCCAGCAGCTTGGGCCTCAGGGGACCTGGGGCCAAAAACATTCAGTACTTC.

This chain connects TRBV6-5 to TRBJ2-1; 12 nucleotides line up with TRBD2. The CDR3 has 14 residues. J lost 9 bases, V lost 6 bases, and 6 bases had no gene match. CDR1 and CDR2 from the germline V gene are MNHEY and SVGAGI. The CDR3 bases are TGTGCCAGCAGCCTGACTAGCGGGAGATCTGAGCAGTTCTTC. The encoded protein is CASSLTSGRSEQFF.

The chain has TRBV7-2 and TRBJ1-4; a possible D gene is TRBD1 (5 bases). Trimming took 3 bases from V and 2 from J, leaving 19 bases between them. This CDR3 is built from 18 residues. Germline V lookup: CDR1 SGHTA, CDR2 FQGNSA. CDR3 bases: TGTGCCAGCAGCTTCGTGGGACCTGGTAGGAGGACTAATGAAAAACTGTTTTTT. Amino acid sequence: CASSFVGPGRRTNEKLFF.

The V call is TRBV28, the J call TRBJ2-7, with TRBD1 identical over 7 bases. Germline assignment: CDR1 MDHEN and CDR2 SYDVKM. V trimming: 7 bases; J trimming: 3 bases; junction bases outside the gene matches: 12. CDR3 length equals 15 residues. CDR3 region: CASNRPGQSVYEQYF. In DNA form, the CDR3 reads TGTGCCAGCAACAGGCCGGGACAGTCGGTCTACGAGCAGTACTTC.

This clonotype was picked up a small number of times. The chain couples TRBV3-1 to TRBJ2-7, with 9 bases fitting TRBD2. The CDR3 consists of 17 residues. From germline, CDR1 is LGHDT and CDR2 YNNKEL (reference sequence). The V segment lost 0 bases and the J segment 0 bases; nucleotides outside the gene matches: 6. CDR3 loop: CASSQEFGAGGSYEQYF. CDR3 DNA sequence: TGTGCCAGCAGCCAAGAGTTCGGAGCGGGAGGCTCCTACGAGCAGTACTTC.